These 6 T cell receptor beta chains came from one sample sequenced in a study of Ad26.COV2.S vaccination and SARS-CoV-2 variants. Treatment noted: over 15 received Ad26.COV2.S at low or high dose, single or two shots; about five received placebo; per-sample allocation not given. Day 63 after the first injection of vaccine or placebo was the sampling time. Assay: immunoSEQ multiplex PCR; the TCRdb copy retains only in-frame clones and omits some. The top ten clones hold around 2.5% of a sample with some 500,000 clones, 80% to 90% of them seen once. The sequences come from peripheral blood, collected in a trial of Ad26.COV2.S vaccine versus placebo. Receptors were obtained from a person aged 18-60 years who received the Ad26.COV2.S COVID-19 vaccine or a placebo.

The rearrangement joins TRBV4-1 to TRBJ1-1; maybe TRBD1 (5 bases). Germline assignment: CDR1 MGHRA and CDR2 YSYEKL. The CDR3 sequence is 17 residues long. V was cut by 4 bases and J by 0 bases, with 18 bases left in between. Written as DNA, the CDR3 is TGCGCCAGCAGCCCGCGCGTTCGGGGGGGGGTGAACACTGAAGCTTTCTTT. Its protein product is CASSPRVRGGVNTEAFF.

This clone was counted a single time. V usage is TRBV30 and J usage is TRBJ1-3; unclear D gene. Germline-derived CDR1 and CDR2 are GTSNPN and SVGIG (reference sequence). The CDR3 has 12 amino acids. V lost 3 bases and J 1 base, leaving 4 bases between the germline ends. The CDR3 DNA follows: TGTGCCTGGAGACAGTCTGGAAACACCATATATTTT. Amino acids: CAWRQSGNTIYF. Based on the CDR3 plus reference TRBV30 and TRBJ1-3, the full variable domain is SQTIHQWPATLVQPVGSPLSLECTVEGTSNPNLYWYRQAAGRGLQLLFYSVGIGQISSEVPQNLSASRPQDRQFILSSKKLLLSDSGFYLCAWRQSGNTIYFGEGSWLTVV.

This clone showed up just once. The V and J genes are TRBV19 and TRBJ1-4; maybe TRBD1 (5 bases). Germline CDR1 reads LNHDA; CDR2 reads SQIVND (reference sequence). This CDR3 contains 16 residues. V lost 6 bases, J lost 0 bases, and 14 bases lay in between. The CDR3 reads CASSLRDAPTNEKLFF. The CDR3 bases are TGTGCCAGTAGCCTCCGGGACGCCCCAACTAATGAAAAACTGTTTTTT. The full variable domain, in which reference TRBV19 and TRBJ1-4 provide the parts outside the CDR3, is DGGITQSPKYLFRKEGQNVTLSCEQNLNHDAMYWYRQDPGQGLRLIYYSQIVNDFQKGDIAEGYSVSREKKESFPLTVTSAQKNPTAFYLCASSLRDAPTNEKLFFGSGTQLSVL.

The V gene is TRBV5-5, the J gene TRBJ2-7; D call uncertain. CDR3 length: 15 residues. CDR1 and CDR2 from the germline V gene are SGHKS and YYEKEE (reference sequence). Trimming took off 0 bases at V and 0 bases at J, with 10 bases between the two ends. The CDR3 region has the DNA TGTGCCAGCAGCTTGGGGGCCTATAGCTCCTACGAGCAGTACGTC. Translated: CASSLGAYSSYEQYV.

This clone was detected once. The chain recombines TRBV4-2 with TRBJ2-5; 8 nucleotides align to TRBD2. From germline, CDR1 is LGHNA and CDR2 YNFKEQ. After removal of 1 base from V and 2 bases from J, the junction contained 6 bases not matched to a gene. CDR3 size: 16 residues. Here the CDR3 reads CASSQAGSGNQETQYF. The CDR3 DNA sequence: TGTGCCAGCAGCCAAGCGGGTAGCGGGAATCAAGAGACCCAGTACTTC.

The V call is TRBV30, the J call TRBJ2-1; tentatively, D is TRBD2 (6 bases). This CDR3 spans 15 amino acids. In germline, CDR1 is GTSNPN, CDR2 SVGIG (reference sequence). V was trimmed by 7 bases and J by 4 bases, leaving 20 bases between them. CDR3 nucleotide sequence: TGTGCCTTTTTTTACCGGGACTCCTTGTACAATGAGCAGTTCTTC. Residues: CAFFYRDSLYNEQFF.